The text below deals with one T cell receptor beta chain. The PCR made use of 60 Vbeta and 13 Jbeta primers. Clones were read by immunoSEQ multiplex PCR, and TCRdb kept only the in-frame ones, dropping some. The listing contains 130,000 or so clones. The sample comes from a study of cytomegalovirus exposure and HLA in healthy donors. For the study at large: For the roughly 400 genotyped donors, roughly 80% fell within the Caucasian-associated ancestry cluster.

V was pared by 4 bases and J by 5 bases, with 10 bases of the junction left unmatched. CDR1 and CDR2 from the germline V gene are SGHDN and FVKESK. This CDR3 contains 15 residues. The sample was PBMCs. The receptor comes from a woman younger than 30 in good health and CMV-seronegative. This chain uses TRBV14 with TRBJ2-7, with 8 bases lining up with TRBD2. CDR3 DNA: TGTGCCAGCAGCCCGAACCGGGGGGGGGACCACGAGCAGTACTTC. Protein sequence: CASSPNRGGDHEQYF.